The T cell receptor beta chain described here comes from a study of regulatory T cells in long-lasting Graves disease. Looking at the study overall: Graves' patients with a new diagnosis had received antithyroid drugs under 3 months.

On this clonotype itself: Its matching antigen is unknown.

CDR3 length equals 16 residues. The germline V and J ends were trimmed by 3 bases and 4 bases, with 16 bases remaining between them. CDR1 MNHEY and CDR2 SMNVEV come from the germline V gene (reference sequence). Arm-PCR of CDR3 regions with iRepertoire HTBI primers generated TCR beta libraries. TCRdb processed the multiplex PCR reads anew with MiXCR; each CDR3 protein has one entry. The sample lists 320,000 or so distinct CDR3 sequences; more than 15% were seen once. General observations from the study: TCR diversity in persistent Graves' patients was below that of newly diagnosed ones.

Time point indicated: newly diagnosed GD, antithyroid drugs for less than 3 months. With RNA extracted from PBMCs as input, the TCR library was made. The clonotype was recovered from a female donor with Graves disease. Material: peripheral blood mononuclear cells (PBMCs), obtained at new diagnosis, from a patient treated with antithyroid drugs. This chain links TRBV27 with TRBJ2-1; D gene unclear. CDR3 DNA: TGTGCCAGCAGTTTGAGGCGGCAGATCGGGTACAATGAGCAGTTCTTC. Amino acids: CASSLRRQIGYNEQFF.